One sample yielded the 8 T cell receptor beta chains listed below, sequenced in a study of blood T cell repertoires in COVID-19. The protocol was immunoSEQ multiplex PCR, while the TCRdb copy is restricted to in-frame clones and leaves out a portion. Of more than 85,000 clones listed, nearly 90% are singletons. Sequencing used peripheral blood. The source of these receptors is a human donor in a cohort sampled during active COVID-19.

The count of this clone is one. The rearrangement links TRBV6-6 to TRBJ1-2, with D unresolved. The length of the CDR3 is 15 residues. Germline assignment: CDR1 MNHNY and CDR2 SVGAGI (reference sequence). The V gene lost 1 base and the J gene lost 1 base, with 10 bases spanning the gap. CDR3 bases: TGTGCCAGCAGTTACTTGGCCACCTTTAACTATGGCTACACCTTC. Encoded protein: CASSYLATFNYGYTF.

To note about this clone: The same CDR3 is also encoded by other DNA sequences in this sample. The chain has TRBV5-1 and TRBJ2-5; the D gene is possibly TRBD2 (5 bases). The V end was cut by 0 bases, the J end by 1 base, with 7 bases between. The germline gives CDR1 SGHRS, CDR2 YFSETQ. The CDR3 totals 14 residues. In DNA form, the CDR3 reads TGCGCCAGCAGCTTGGTAGCGCTCCAAGAGACCCAGTACTTC. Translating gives CASSLVALQETQYF.

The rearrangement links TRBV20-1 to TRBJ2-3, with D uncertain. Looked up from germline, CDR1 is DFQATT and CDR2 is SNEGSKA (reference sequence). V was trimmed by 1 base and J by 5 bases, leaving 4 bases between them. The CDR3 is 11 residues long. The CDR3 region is CSARGGDTQYF. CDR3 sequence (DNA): TGCAGTGCTAGAGGCGGAGATACGCAGTATTTT.

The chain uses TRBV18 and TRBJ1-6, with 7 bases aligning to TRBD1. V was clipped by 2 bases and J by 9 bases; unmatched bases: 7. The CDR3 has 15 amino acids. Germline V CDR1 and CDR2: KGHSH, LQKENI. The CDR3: CASSPVGTAGSPLHF. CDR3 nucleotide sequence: TGTGCCAGCTCACCAGTGGGGACAGCGGGTTCACCCCTCCACTTT.

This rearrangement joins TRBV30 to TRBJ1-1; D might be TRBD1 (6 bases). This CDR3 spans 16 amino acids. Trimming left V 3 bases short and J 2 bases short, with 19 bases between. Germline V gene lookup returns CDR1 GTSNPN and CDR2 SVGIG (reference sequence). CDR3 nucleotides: TGTGCCTGGAGAGCGTCAACTTGGACAGCTAACACTGAAGCTTTCTTT. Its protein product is CAWRASTWTANTEAFF.

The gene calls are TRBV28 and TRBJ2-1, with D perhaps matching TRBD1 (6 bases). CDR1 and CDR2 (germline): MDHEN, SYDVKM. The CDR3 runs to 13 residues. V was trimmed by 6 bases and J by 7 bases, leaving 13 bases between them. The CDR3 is CASSRGPANEQFF. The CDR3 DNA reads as TGTGCCAGCAGCAGGGGACCAGCGAATGAGCAGTTCTTC.

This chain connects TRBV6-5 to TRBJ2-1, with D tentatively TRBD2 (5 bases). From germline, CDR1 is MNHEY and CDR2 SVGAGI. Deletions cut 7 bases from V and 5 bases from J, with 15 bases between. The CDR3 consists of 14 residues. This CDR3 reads CASTRGMDHNEQFF. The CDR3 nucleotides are TGTGCCAGCACGCGAGGGATGGACCACAATGAGCAGTTCTTC.

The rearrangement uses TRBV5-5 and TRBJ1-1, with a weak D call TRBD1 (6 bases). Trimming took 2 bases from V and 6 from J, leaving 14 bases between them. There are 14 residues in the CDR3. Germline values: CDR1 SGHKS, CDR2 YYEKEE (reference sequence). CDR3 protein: CASSFGTGRAEAFF. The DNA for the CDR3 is TGTGCCAGCAGCTTTGGAACAGGGAGGGCTGAAGCTTTCTTT.